This T cell receptor beta chain was retrieved from a study of T cells in tuberculosis. Profiled with immunoSEQ multiplex PCR; TCRdb holds only in-frame clones, not every one. The table includes some 47,000 clones, 90% to 95% detected once. The CDR3 spans 15 residues. Germline CDR1 is MGHRA and CDR2 is YSYEKL. The ends lost 8 bases at V and 6 bases at J; junction bases unmatched: 9. The origin of this receptor is a donor aged 10-35 years with latent tuberculosis or without tuberculosis infection. Sequenced sample: PBMCs. This sequence joins TRBV4-1 and TRBJ2-2, with 10 bases lining up with TRBD2. CDR3 DNA: TGCGCCAGCCACCCCCCAGCGGGGGGGCCCGGGGAGCTGTTTTTT. Translating it yields CASHPPAGGPGELFF.